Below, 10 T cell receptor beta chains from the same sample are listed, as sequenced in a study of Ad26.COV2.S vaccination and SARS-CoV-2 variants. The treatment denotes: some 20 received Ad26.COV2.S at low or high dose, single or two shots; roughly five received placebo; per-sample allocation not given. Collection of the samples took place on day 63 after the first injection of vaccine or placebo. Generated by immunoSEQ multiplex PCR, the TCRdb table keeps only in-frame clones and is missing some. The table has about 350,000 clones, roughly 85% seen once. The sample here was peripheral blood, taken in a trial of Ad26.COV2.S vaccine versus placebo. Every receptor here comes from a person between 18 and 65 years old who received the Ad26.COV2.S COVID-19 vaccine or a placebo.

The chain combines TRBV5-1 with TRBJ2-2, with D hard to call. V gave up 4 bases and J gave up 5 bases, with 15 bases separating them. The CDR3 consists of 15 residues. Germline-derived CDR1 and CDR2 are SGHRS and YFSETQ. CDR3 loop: CASSPRTELTGELFF. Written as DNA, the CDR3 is TGCGCCAGCAGCCCGAGGACGGAATTGACCGGGGAGCTGTTTTTT.

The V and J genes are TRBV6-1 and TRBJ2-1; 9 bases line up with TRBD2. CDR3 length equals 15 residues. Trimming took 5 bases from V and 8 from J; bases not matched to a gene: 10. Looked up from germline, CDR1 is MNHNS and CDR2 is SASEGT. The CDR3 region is CASSPTSGFSDEQFF. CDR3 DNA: TGTGCCAGCAGTCCGACTAGCGGATTTTCTGATGAGCAGTTCTTC.

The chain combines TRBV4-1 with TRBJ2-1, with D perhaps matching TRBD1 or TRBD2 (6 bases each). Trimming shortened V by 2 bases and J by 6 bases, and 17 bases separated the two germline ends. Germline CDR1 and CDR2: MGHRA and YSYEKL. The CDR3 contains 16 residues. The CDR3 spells CASSQRSGALTNEQFF. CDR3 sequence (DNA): TGCGCCAGCAGCCAACGGTCGGGGGCGCTTACCAATGAGCAGTTCTTC.

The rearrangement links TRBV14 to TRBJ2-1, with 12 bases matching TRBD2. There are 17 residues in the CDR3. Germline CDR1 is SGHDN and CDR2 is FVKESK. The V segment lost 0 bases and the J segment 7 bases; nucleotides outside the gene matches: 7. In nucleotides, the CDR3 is TGTGCCAGCAGCCAAGATCTCGGCCTAGCGGGGGGGAATGAGCAGTTCTTC. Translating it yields CASSQDLGLAGGNEQFF.

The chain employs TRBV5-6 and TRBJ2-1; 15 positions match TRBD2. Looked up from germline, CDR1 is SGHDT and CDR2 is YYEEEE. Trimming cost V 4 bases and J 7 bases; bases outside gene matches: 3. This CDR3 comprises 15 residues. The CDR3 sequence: CASSPGLAGGNEQFF. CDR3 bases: TGTGCCAGCAGCCCAGGACTAGCGGGAGGGAATGAGCAGTTCTTC.

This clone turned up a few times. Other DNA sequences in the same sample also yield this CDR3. The CDR3 DNA reads as TGTGCCAGCAGTGTAGCGGGGACAGATACGCAGTATTTT. It is translated as CASSVAGTDTQYF. V is TRBV6-1 and J is TRBJ2-3, with 8 nucleotides matching TRBD2. Germline V gene data show CDR1 as MNHNS and CDR2 as SASEGT. The CDR3 runs 13 residues. The J segment lost 3 bases and the V segment lost 4 bases, leaving 0 bases of the junction unmatched.

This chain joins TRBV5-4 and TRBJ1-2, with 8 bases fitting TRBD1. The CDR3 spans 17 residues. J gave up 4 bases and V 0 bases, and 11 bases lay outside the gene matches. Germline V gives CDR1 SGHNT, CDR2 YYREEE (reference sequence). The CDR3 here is CASSLGSGGGRGYGYTF. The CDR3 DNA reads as TGTGCCAGCAGCTTGGGGTCAGGGGGCGGGAGAGGCTATGGCTACACCTTC. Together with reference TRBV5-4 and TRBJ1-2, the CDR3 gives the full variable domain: ETGVTQSPTHLIKTRGQQVTLRCSSQSGHNTVSWYQQALGQGPQFIFQYYREEENGRGNFPPRFSGLQFPNYSSELNVNALELDDSALYLCASSLGSGGGRGYGYTFGSGTRLTVV.

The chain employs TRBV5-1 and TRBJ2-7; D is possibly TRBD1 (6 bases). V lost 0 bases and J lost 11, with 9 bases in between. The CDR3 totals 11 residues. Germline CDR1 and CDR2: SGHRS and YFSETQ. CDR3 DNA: TGCGCCAGCAGCTTGGACAGGGAAGAGTACTTC. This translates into CASSLDREEYF.

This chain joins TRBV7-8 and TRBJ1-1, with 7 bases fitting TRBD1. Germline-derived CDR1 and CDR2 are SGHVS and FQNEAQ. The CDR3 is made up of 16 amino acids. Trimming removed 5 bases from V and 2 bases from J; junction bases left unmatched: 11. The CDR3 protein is CASSGDRVLGNTEAFF. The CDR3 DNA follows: TGTGCCAGCAGCGGCGACAGGGTCTTGGGAAACACTGAAGCTTTCTTT.

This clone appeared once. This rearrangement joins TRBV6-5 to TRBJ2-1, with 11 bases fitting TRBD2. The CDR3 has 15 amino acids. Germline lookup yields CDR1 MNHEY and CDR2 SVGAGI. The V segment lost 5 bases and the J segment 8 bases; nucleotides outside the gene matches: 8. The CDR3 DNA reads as TGTGCCAGCAGTATACTAGCGGGAGCTTTCGATGAGCAGTTCTTC. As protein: CASSILAGAFDEQFF.